These T cell receptor beta chains were read from a single sample in a study of OX40 agonist ivuxolimab in advanced cancers. The table came from immunoSEQ multiplex PCR; TCRdb's copy has only in-frame clones and leaves some out. Found here are about 60,000 clones, over 90% of them singletons; the top ten hold 25%. The sequences come from CD4+ or CD8+ T cells sorted from blood, collected in a trial of the OX40 agonist ivuxolimab. The receptors here all came from an adult with an advanced solid tumor such as melanoma, head and neck, liver or kidney cancer. Both conserved end residues are part of each CDR3. Fields, in order: J gene, V gene, CDR3 protein.

J: TRBJ2-3
V: TRBV9
CDR3: CASSVGSDTQYF

J: TRBJ2-7
V: TRBV13
CDR3: CASSRFRDRGSGEQYF

J: TRBJ1-5
V: TRBV27
CDR3: CASSPPSMEPQHF

J: TRBJ2-1
V: TRBV9
CDR3: CASSVEGTSGLREQFF

J: TRBJ1-1
V: TRBV19
CDR3: CASSIGETALNTEAFF

J: TRBJ2-7
V: TRBV9
CDR3: CASSAGLASYEQYF

J: TRBJ2-5
V: TRBV7-9
CDR3: CASSLVTTVETQYF

J: TRBJ2-7
V: TRBV29-1
CDR3: CSVGTGANYEQYF

J: TRBJ1-1
V: TRBV28
CDR3: CASSSSHGDTEAFF

J: TRBJ1-1
V: TRBV7-2
CDR3: CASSLSGYEAFF

J: TRBJ2-3
V: TRBV9
CDR3: CASSLEAGHSTDTQYF

J: TRBJ1-5
V: TRBV20-1
CDR3: CSALQLTQHF

J: TRBJ1-5
V: TRBV12-2
CDR3: CASRLAGGERQLNQPQHF

J: TRBJ2-3
V: TRBV4-1
CDR3: CASSHDRTPGLGTDTQYF

J: TRBJ2-7
V: TRBV7-3
CDR3: CASSLTDSYEQYF

J: TRBJ2-1
V: TRBV7-6
CDR3: CASSPGGGAYNEQFF

J: TRBJ2-7
V: TRBV29-1
CDR3: CSVRDSPYEQYF

J: TRBJ2-2
V: TRBV15
CDR3: CATSTVGMNTGELFF

J: TRBJ2-6
V: TRBV7-8
CDR3: CASSATSYPQSRANVLTF

J: TRBJ2-3
V: TRBV28
CDR3: CASSLAMSGYTDTQYF

J: TRBJ1-6
V: TRBV9
CDR3: CASSVAGTGASPLHF

J: TRBJ2-7
V: TRBV5-1
CDR3: CASSLLPGGPEQYF

J: TRBJ2-7
V: TRBV14
CDR3: CASSQAASGLATYEQYF

J: TRBJ2-6
V: TRBV19
CDR3: CASSKRDTVSGANVLTF

J: TRBJ2-1
V: TRBV19
CDR3: CASSTNSGNNEQFF

J: TRBJ2-7
V: TRBV5-1
CDR3: CASSNNRDPTYEQYF

J: TRBJ2-7
V: TRBV19
CDR3: CASSPGLAGSNGPYEQYF

J: TRBJ2-2
V: TRBV6-7
CDR3: CASSYFIRTSGRVNTGELFF

J: TRBJ2-3
V: TRBV7-2
CDR3: CASSLIAGTSGGTDTQYF

J: TRBJ2-2
V: TRBV5-4
CDR3: CASSHTDRATGELFF

J: TRBJ2-1
V: TRBV9
CDR3: CASSVGGASYNEQFF

J: TRBJ1-1
V: TRBV27
CDR3: CASSGTTRGDTEAFF

J: TRBJ2-7
V: TRBV19
CDR3: CASSAPEGYEQYF

J: TRBJ1-1
V: TRBV7-2
CDR3: CASSYRQGWNTEAFF

J: TRBJ2-3
V: TRBV5-1
CDR3: CASSPVPSDTQYF

J: TRBJ2-6
V: TRBV30
CDR3: CANRGDESGANVLTF

J: TRBJ2-1
V: TRBV20-1
CDR3: CSARVGQEQFF

J: TRBJ2-7
V: TRBV27
CDR3: CASSPGTGLTYEQYF

J: TRBJ1-5
V: TRBV15
CDR3: CATSPDGVARAYSNQPQHF

J: TRBJ1-2
V: TRBV9
CDR3: CASSASFSLANYGYTF